A selection of T cell receptor beta chains follows, all from one sample in a study of human T cells and chemical hapten exposure. Each CDR3 protein is one row after TCRdb ran MiXCR on the RACE reads. The sample gives some 190,000 distinct CDR3 sequences, 20% to 25% of which show up once; about 6.7% is in the top ten. Sequenced here: whole blood, sampled in connection with sensitization to the hapten diphenylcyclopropenone (DPC). The receptor set was obtained from a woman aged 45 to 65 with alopecia areata. Some clones in this sample may be carry-over from other donors' samples. CDR3s leave out the opening cysteine and the closing phenylalanine or tryptophan. The order of the fields is J gene, V gene, CDR3 protein.

TRBJ2-1 | TRBV6-5 | ASSYLRGNEQF
TRBJ1-2 | TRBV11-3 | ASSLASMADGYT
TRBJ1-2 | TRBV20-1 | SASDPVNYGYT
TRBJ2-3 | TRBV7-2 | ASSLDVATDTQY
TRBJ2-1 | TRBV24-1 | ATSEQLAGKTYNEQF
TRBJ2-1 | TRBV10-3 | AILTPGLAEGYNEQF
TRBJ1-1 | TRBV11-3 | ASSFSFGTGDTEAF
TRBJ2-1 | TRBV20-1 | SAGAGGHNEQF
TRBJ2-7 | TRBV7-9 | ASREGPTEQY
TRBJ1-1 | TRBV3-1 | ASSLSLSTEAF
TRBJ1-5 | TRBV5-1 | ASSLQGTSNQPQH
TRBJ2-2 | TRBV11-2 | ASSPLSRGTGELF
TRBJ1-1 | TRBV20-1 | SASRRDTEAF
TRBJ2-2 | TRBV7-8 | ASSRTSGTNTGELF
TRBJ2-7 | TRBV7-6 | ASSSRTSLGYEQY
TRBJ1-6 | TRBV20-1 | SVAAGNLYNSPLH
TRBJ1-5 | TRBV2 | ASSIGTANQPQH
TRBJ2-1 | TRBV20-1 | SAQSGGSYNEQF
TRBJ1-5 | TRBV6-5 | ASRTDRGAQPQH
TRBJ2-7 | TRBV29-1 | SARDWTYEQY
TRBJ1-1 | TRBV7-8 | ASSLGVIRMNTEAF
TRBJ2-2 | TRBV11-2 | ASGTNLLSTGELF
TRBJ1-1 | TRBV12-3/TRBV12-4 | ASSPTQNTEAF
TRBJ1-4 | TRBV29-1 | SVLTIYPGHRNEKLF
TRBJ2-1 | TRBV20-1 | SAPMGRPSAIEQF
TRBJ2-4 | TRBV7-9 | ASSVPGLAKNIQY
TRBJ2-1 | TRBV7-8 | ASSLGPTSGNNEQF
TRBJ1-1 | TRBV3-1 | ASSQEAENTEAF
TRBJ2-1 | TRBV29-1 | SVLLTNEQF
TRBJ2-4 | TRBV12-3/TRBV12-4 | ASSLAGAKNIQY
TRBJ2-2 | TRBV10-3 | AIKKTSGSEVGGELF
TRBJ1-1 | TRBV28 | ASSSGTESENTEAF
TRBJ2-3 | TRBV20-1 | SARDLMRESTDTQY
TRBJ1-1 | TRBV6-5 | ASSRQGNPNTEAF
TRBJ1-5 | TRBV2 | ASRGSQGANQPQH
TRBJ2-5 | TRBV11-2 | ASSLSLADETQY
TRBJ2-2 | TRBV7-2 | ASSGRVTGELF
TRBJ2-3 | TRBV19 | ASSILQSTDTQY
TRBJ2-7 | TRBV29-1 | SVTEGALGEQY
TRBJ2-1 | TRBV29-1 | SNWASGTGEQF
TRBJ2-5 | TRBV20-1 | SAGPYRDRGRRYQETQY
TRBJ2-3 | TRBV29-1 | SVVRYEGSGDTQY
TRBJ1-5 | TRBV10-2 | ASRDATGRDQPQH
TRBJ2-3 | TRBV21-1 | ASSKGGGSQLSTDTQY
TRBJ2-1 | TRBV9 | ASSVSQDPLRGRHEQF
TRBJ2-3 | TRBV20-1 | SARRPSGGTDTQY
TRBJ2-3 | TRBV20-1 | SAKTSGGTDTQY
TRBJ1-4 | TRBV9 | ASSVGATNEKLF
TRBJ2-7 | TRBV10-3 | ATGLAGLWEQY
TRBJ2-5 | TRBV29-1 | SVLIAAPQETQY